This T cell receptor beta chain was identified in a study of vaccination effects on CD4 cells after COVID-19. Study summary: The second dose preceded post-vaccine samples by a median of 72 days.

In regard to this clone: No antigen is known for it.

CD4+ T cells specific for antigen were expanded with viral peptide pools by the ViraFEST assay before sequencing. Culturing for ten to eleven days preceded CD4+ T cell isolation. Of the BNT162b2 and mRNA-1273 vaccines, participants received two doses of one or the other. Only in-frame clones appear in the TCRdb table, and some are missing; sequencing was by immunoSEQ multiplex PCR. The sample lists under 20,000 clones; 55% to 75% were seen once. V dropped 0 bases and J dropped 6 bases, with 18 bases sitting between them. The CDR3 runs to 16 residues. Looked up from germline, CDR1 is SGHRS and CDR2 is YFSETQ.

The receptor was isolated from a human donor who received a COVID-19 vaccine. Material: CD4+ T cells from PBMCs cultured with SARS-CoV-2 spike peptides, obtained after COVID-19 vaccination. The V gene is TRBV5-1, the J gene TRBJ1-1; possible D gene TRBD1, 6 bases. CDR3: CASSLDGGGVAAEAFF. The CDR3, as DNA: TGCGCCAGCAGCTTGGATGGCGGGGGCGTAGCTGCTGAAGCTTTCTTT.